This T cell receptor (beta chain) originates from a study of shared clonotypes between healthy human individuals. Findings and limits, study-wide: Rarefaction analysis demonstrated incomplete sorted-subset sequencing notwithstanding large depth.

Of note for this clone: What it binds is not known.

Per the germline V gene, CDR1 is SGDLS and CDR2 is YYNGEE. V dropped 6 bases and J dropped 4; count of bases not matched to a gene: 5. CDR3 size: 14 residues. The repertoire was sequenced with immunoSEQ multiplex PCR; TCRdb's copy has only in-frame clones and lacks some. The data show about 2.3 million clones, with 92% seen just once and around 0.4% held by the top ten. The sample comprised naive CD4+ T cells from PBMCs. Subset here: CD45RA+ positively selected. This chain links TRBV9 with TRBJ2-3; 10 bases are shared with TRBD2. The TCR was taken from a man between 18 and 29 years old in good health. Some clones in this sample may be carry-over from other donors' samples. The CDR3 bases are TGTGCCAGCACACCGGGACTAGCGTCAGATACGCAGTATTTT. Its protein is CASTPGLASDTQYF.